This TCR beta chain was recorded in a study of cytomegalovirus exposure and HLA in healthy donors. Study-level points and caveats: In vitro checks showed that a few CMV-associated chains really do target CMV antigens.

PCR amplification relied on 60 Vbeta primers (plus 13 Jbeta primers). Method: immunoSEQ multiplex PCR; TCRdb's copy keeps in-frame clones and lacks some. Among roughly 120,000 clones, roughly 74% were seen once, and the ten largest hold approximately 7%. As for this clone: Its antigen is undetermined.

This receptor was identified in a man aged 40-49 years in good health and CMV-seropositive. Sequencing input: PBMCs.

The CDR3 is CSQTPTSGGTETQYF. The CDR3 DNA follows: TGTTCCCAAACCCCCACTAGCGGGGGGACGGAGACCCAGTACTTC. This chain uses TRBV19 with TRBJ2-5, with 12 bases aligning to TRBD2. Germline V CDR1 and CDR2: LNHDA, SQIVND (reference sequence). This CDR3 region has 15 residues.